Listed below are T cell receptor beta chains from one sample, sequenced in a study of T cell repertoires in cytomegalovirus infection. Which antigens these TCRs recognize remains unknown. TCRdb reprocessed the reads via MiXCR and lists one record per CDR3 protein. The repertoire holds a few hundred thousand distinct CDR3 sequences, with 25% to 35% as singletons. The specimen comprised cultured PBMCs, sampled from culture after CMV antigen stimulation. The source of these receptors is a human donor in good health (CMV status not recorded). Some clones in this sample may be carry-over from other donors' samples. Both conserved end residues are part of each CDR3. Fields, in order: D gene, J gene, clone size, V gene, CDR3 protein, CDR3 DNA. A D gene is named only where the DNA matches it firmly. Clone size is shown for a subset of rows, as once, few, many or a class of expanded clone.

d_call: NA
j_call: TRBJ1-6
clone_size: NA
v_call: TRBV19
cdr3_aa: CASSIKQGPMWNSPLHF
cdr3_nt: TGTGCCAGTAGTATAAAACAGGGACCTATGTGGAATTCACCCCTCCACTTT

d_call: NA
j_call: TRBJ1-5
clone_size: many
v_call: TRBV7-2
cdr3_aa: CASSLEAGYNQPQHF
cdr3_nt: TGTGCCAGCAGCTTAGAAGCAGGATACAATCAGCCCCAGCATTTT

d_call: NA
j_call: TRBJ2-7
clone_size: many
v_call: TRBV7-8
cdr3_aa: CASIRDLPYEQYF
cdr3_nt: TGTGCCAGCATCCGGGACTTGCCTTACGAGCAGTACTTC

d_call: NA
j_call: TRBJ1-5
clone_size: many
v_call: TRBV7-8
cdr3_aa: CASSLAIKGPQHF
cdr3_nt: TGTGCCAGCAGCTTAGCGATTAAAGGCCCCCAGCATTTT

d_call: TRBD1
j_call: TRBJ1-4
clone_size: NA
v_call: TRBV19
cdr3_aa: CASSTQGAANEKLFF
cdr3_nt: TGTGCCAGTAGTACCCAGGGGGCAGCTAATGAAAAACTGTTTTTT

d_call: NA
j_call: TRBJ1-2
clone_size: NA
v_call: TRBV27
cdr3_aa: CASSSGLGNNYGYTF
cdr3_nt: TGTGCCAGCAGTTCGGGTCTAGGGAACAACTATGGCTACACCTTC

d_call: TRBD1
j_call: TRBJ1-2
clone_size: many
v_call: TRBV5-4
cdr3_aa: CASRKGTGQSYGYTF
cdr3_nt: TGTGCCAGCAGAAAGGGGACAGGACAAAGCTATGGCTACACCTTC

d_call: NA
j_call: TRBJ2-1
clone_size: NA
v_call: TRBV2
cdr3_aa: CASGAAGYYNEQFF
cdr3_nt: TGTGCCAGTGGGGCGGCGGGGTATTACAATGAGCAGTTCTTC

d_call: NA
j_call: TRBJ2-2
clone_size: many
v_call: TRBV7-3
cdr3_aa: CASSPSNTGELFF
cdr3_nt: TGTGCCAGCAGCCCTTCGAACACCGGGGAGCTGTTTTTT

d_call: NA
j_call: TRBJ1-6
clone_size: NA
v_call: TRBV6-1
cdr3_aa: CASSEQNSPLHF
cdr3_nt: TGTGCCAGCAGTGAACAGAATTCACCCCTCCACTTT

d_call: NA
j_call: TRBJ1-2
clone_size: NA
v_call: TRBV19
cdr3_aa: CASSIEVTTLGGYTF
cdr3_nt: TGTGCCAGTAGTATAGAAGTTACAACTCTCGGCGGCTACACCTTC

d_call: NA
j_call: TRBJ2-4
clone_size: once
v_call: TRBV4-1
cdr3_aa: CASSQDSTSGQGIQYF
cdr3_nt: TGCGCCAGCAGCCAAGACTCAACCAGCGGACAAGGCATTCAGTACTTC

d_call: TRBD2
j_call: TRBJ2-5
clone_size: few
v_call: TRBV11-3
cdr3_aa: CASSYRAGDETQYF
cdr3_nt: TGTGCCAGCAGCTACCGAGCGGGAGACGAGACCCAGTACTTC

d_call: TRBD1
j_call: TRBJ2-5
clone_size: NA
v_call: TRBV27
cdr3_aa: CASSLGGTGMGETQYF
cdr3_nt: TGTGCCAGCAGTCTCGGGGGGACAGGGATGGGAGAGACCCAGTACTTC

d_call: TRBD1
j_call: TRBJ2-7
clone_size: few
v_call: TRBV2
cdr3_aa: CASRDPGTVFEQYF
cdr3_nt: TGTGCCAGCAGGGACCCCGGGACAGTCTTCGAGCAGTACTTC

d_call: TRBD1
j_call: TRBJ2-6
clone_size: few
v_call: TRBV7-6
cdr3_aa: CASSTRQGAGANVLTF
cdr3_nt: TGTGCCAGCAGCACCCGACAGGGGGCTGGGGCCAACGTCCTGACTTTC

d_call: NA
j_call: TRBJ2-2
clone_size: NA
v_call: TRBV6-5
cdr3_aa: CASREVGHRGTGELFF
cdr3_nt: TGTGCCAGCAGGGAGGTCGGGCACCGAGGCACCGGGGAGCTGTTTTTT

d_call: NA
j_call: TRBJ1-1
clone_size: few
v_call: TRBV20-1
cdr3_aa: CSALPGHLNLNLNLNTEAFF
cdr3_nt: TGCAGTGCCCTCCCGGGACACCTGAACCTGAACCTGAACCTGAACACTGAAGCTTTCTTT

d_call: NA
j_call: TRBJ1-2
clone_size: NA
v_call: TRBV20-1
cdr3_aa: CSALGWTGYGYTF
cdr3_nt: TGCAGTGCTCTCGGGTGGACGGGCTATGGCTACACCTTC

d_call: NA
j_call: TRBJ1-5
clone_size: NA
v_call: TRBV28
cdr3_aa: CASSINQPQHF
cdr3_nt: TGTGCCAGCAGCATCAATCAGCCCCAGCATTTT

d_call: TRBD1
j_call: TRBJ2-2
clone_size: NA
v_call: TRBV5-4
cdr3_aa: CASRAGTGNTGELFF
cdr3_nt: TGTGCCAGCCGGGCTGGGACAGGTAACACCGGGGAGCTGTTTTTT

d_call: NA
j_call: TRBJ2-1
clone_size: NA
v_call: TRBV12-3/TRBV12-4
cdr3_aa: CASSPQTSYEQFF
cdr3_nt: TGTGCCAGCAGTCCCCAGACTTCATATGAGCAGTTCTTC

d_call: NA
j_call: TRBJ1-4
clone_size: few
v_call: TRBV7-9
cdr3_aa: CASSLESGTNEKLFF
cdr3_nt: TGTGCCAGCAGCCTAGAGTCCGGGACTAATGAAAAACTGTTTTTT

d_call: TRBD2
j_call: TRBJ2-7
clone_size: few
v_call: TRBV11-2
cdr3_aa: CASSAFSGAGGRYEQYF
cdr3_nt: TGTGCCAGCAGCGCATTTAGTGGAGCGGGAGGGCGCTACGAGCAGTACTTC

d_call: NA
j_call: TRBJ2-1
clone_size: few
v_call: TRBV11-2
cdr3_aa: CASSTNTNNEQFF
cdr3_nt: TGTGCCAGCAGTACGAACACCAACAATGAGCAGTTCTTC

d_call: NA
j_call: TRBJ1-1
clone_size: NA
v_call: TRBV11-2
cdr3_aa: CASSPNRALNTEAFF
cdr3_nt: TGTGCCAGCAGCCCGAACAGGGCCCTGAACACTGAAGCTTTCTTT

d_call: NA
j_call: TRBJ2-5
clone_size: NA
v_call: TRBV7-4
cdr3_aa: CASSFDRKETQYF
cdr3_nt: TGTGCCAGCAGCTTTGACAGAAAAGAGACCCAGTACTTC

d_call: NA
j_call: TRBJ2-1
clone_size: NA
v_call: TRBV18
cdr3_aa: CASSSSGVYEQFF
cdr3_nt: TGTGCCAGCTCATCCAGTGGAGTTTATGAGCAGTTCTTC

d_call: NA
j_call: TRBJ1-6
clone_size: few
v_call: TRBV12-3/TRBV12-4
cdr3_aa: CASSFLYQNNSPLHF
cdr3_nt: TGTGCCAGCAGTTTTCTCTACCAGAACAATTCACCCCTCCACTTT

d_call: TRBD2
j_call: TRBJ2-5
clone_size: NA
v_call: TRBV7-3
cdr3_aa: CASGRTSRETQYF
cdr3_nt: TGTGCCAGCGGCCGGACTAGCCGGGAGACCCAGTACTTC

d_call: NA
j_call: TRBJ2-2
clone_size: NA
v_call: TRBV7-3
cdr3_aa: CASSLVPGTNTGELFF
cdr3_nt: TGTGCCAGCAGCTTAGTTCCAGGAACAAACACCGGGGAGCTGTTTTTT

d_call: NA
j_call: TRBJ2-7
clone_size: NA
v_call: TRBV2
cdr3_aa: CASKSSGDHEQYF
cdr3_nt: TGTGCCAGCAAGAGTTCAGGGGACCACGAGCAGTACTTC

d_call: NA
j_call: TRBJ2-1
clone_size: many
v_call: TRBV7-2
cdr3_aa: CASSLTSNGGRSQFF
cdr3_nt: TGTGCCAGCAGCTTAACCTCTAACGGGGGGCGATCGCAGTTCTTC

d_call: NA
j_call: TRBJ1-1
clone_size: NA
v_call: TRBV7-8
cdr3_aa: CASSLAGGYTEAFF
cdr3_nt: TGTGCCAGCAGCTTAGCAGGCGGATACACTGAAGCTTTCTTT

d_call: NA
j_call: TRBJ2-7
clone_size: NA
v_call: TRBV11-2
cdr3_aa: CASSLVGYRDDYEQYF
cdr3_nt: TGTGCCAGCAGCTTGGTAGGCTACCGGGACGACTACGAGCAGTACTTC

d_call: TRBD2
j_call: TRBJ2-7
clone_size: NA
v_call: TRBV20-1
cdr3_aa: CSARGLALDGSYEQYF
cdr3_nt: TGCAGTGCTAGAGGACTAGCGCTCGATGGGTCCTACGAGCAGTACTTC

d_call: TRBD2
j_call: TRBJ2-2
clone_size: NA
v_call: TRBV4-1
cdr3_aa: CASSHKTAGGSGELFF
cdr3_nt: TGCGCCAGCAGCCACAAGACAGCGGGAGGCTCCGGGGAGCTGTTTTTT

d_call: TRBD1
j_call: TRBJ1-1
clone_size: NA
v_call: TRBV2
cdr3_aa: CASTASRQGAEAFF
cdr3_nt: TGTGCCAGCACCGCGTCGCGACAGGGGGCTGAAGCTTTCTTT

d_call: TRBD2
j_call: TRBJ2-7
clone_size: few
v_call: TRBV12-3/TRBV12-4
cdr3_aa: CASSLSGMYYEQYF
cdr3_nt: TGTGCCAGCAGTTTGAGCGGGATGTACTACGAGCAGTACTTC

d_call: NA
j_call: TRBJ2-2
clone_size: many
v_call: TRBV7-8
cdr3_aa: CASSKIPQGANTGELFF
cdr3_nt: TGTGCCAGCAGCAAAATTCCACAGGGCGCGAACACCGGGGAGCTGTTTTTT

d_call: NA
j_call: TRBJ2-2
clone_size: NA
v_call: TRBV7-3
cdr3_aa: CASSFGNGELFF
cdr3_nt: NA

d_call: NA
j_call: TRBJ1-1
clone_size: NA
v_call: TRBV5-1
cdr3_aa: CASSLIQANTEAFF
cdr3_nt: TGCGCCAGCAGCTTGATACAAGCGAACACTGAAGCTTTCTTT

d_call: NA
j_call: TRBJ2-3
clone_size: few
v_call: TRBV11-2
cdr3_aa: CASSYPGSKTDTQYF
cdr3_nt: TGTGCCAGCAGCTACCCGGGTTCAAAAACAGATACGCAGTATTTT

d_call: TRBD1
j_call: TRBJ1-1
clone_size: NA
v_call: TRBV7-4
cdr3_aa: CASSEQGGMNTEAFF
cdr3_nt: TGTGCCAGCAGCGAGCAGGGGGGCATGAACACTGAAGCTTTCTTT

d_call: NA
j_call: TRBJ2-4
clone_size: NA
v_call: TRBV18
cdr3_aa: CASSPPSHPNIQYF
cdr3_nt: TGTGCCAGCTCACCCCCGAGTCACCCAAACATTCAGTACTTC

d_call: NA
j_call: TRBJ2-2
clone_size: NA
v_call: TRBV6-6
cdr3_aa: CASSYSIGDTGELFF
cdr3_nt: TGTGCCAGCAGTTACTCGATAGGGGACACCGGGGAGCTGTTTTTT

d_call: NA
j_call: TRBJ2-6
clone_size: few
v_call: TRBV6-1
cdr3_aa: CATPSSLRSGANVLTF
cdr3_nt: TGTGCCACCCCCTCCTCTCTACGCTCTGGGGCCAACGTCCTGACTTTC

d_call: TRBD1
j_call: TRBJ1-1
clone_size: NA
v_call: TRBV11-2
cdr3_aa: CASSLRTGSNTEAFF
cdr3_nt: TGTGCCAGCAGCCTCCGGACAGGGTCGAACACTGAAGCTTTCTTT

d_call: TRBD1
j_call: TRBJ1-5
clone_size: NA
v_call: TRBV7-9
cdr3_aa: CASSGQGDQPQHF
cdr3_nt: TGTGCCAGCTCAGGACAGGGGGATCAGCCCCAGCATTTT

d_call: NA
j_call: TRBJ2-1
clone_size: NA
v_call: TRBV7-6
cdr3_aa: CASSSNRGSSYNEQFF
cdr3_nt: TGTGCCAGCAGCTCAAACCGGGGTAGCTCCTACAATGAGCAGTTCTTC

d_call: NA
j_call: TRBJ2-5
clone_size: few
v_call: TRBV11-2
cdr3_aa: CASSLEGGGGETQYF
cdr3_nt: TGTGCCAGCAGCTTAGAGGGGGGAGGTGGAGAGACCCAGTACTTC

d_call: TRBD1
j_call: TRBJ1-5
clone_size: NA
v_call: TRBV2
cdr3_aa: CASRADRVWQPQHF
cdr3_nt: TGTGCCAGCAGGGCGGACAGGGTTTGGCAGCCCCAGCATTTT

d_call: NA
j_call: TRBJ2-3
clone_size: NA
v_call: TRBV24-1
cdr3_aa: CATSGRGSSTDTQYF
cdr3_nt: TGTGCCACCAGTGGGAGAGGGAGCAGCACAGATACGCAGTATTTT

d_call: NA
j_call: TRBJ2-4
clone_size: few
v_call: TRBV19
cdr3_aa: CASSIDRSGDQYF
cdr3_nt: TGTGCCAGTAGTATAGATCGGAGTGGGGACCAGTACTTC

d_call: NA
j_call: TRBJ2-5
clone_size: few
v_call: TRBV5-4
cdr3_aa: CAVRGGALEQETQYF
cdr3_nt: TGTGCCGTAAGGGGGGGGGCTCTCGAACAAGAGACCCAGTACTTC

d_call: NA
j_call: TRBJ2-1
clone_size: NA
v_call: TRBV2
cdr3_aa: CASSEAGPPRNEQFF
cdr3_nt: TGTGCCAGCAGTGAAGCAGGGCCCCCCCGCAATGAGCAGTTCTTC

d_call: TRBD1
j_call: TRBJ2-3
clone_size: few
v_call: TRBV7-8
cdr3_aa: CASSPDRVPDTQYF
cdr3_nt: TGTGCCAGCAGCCCCGACAGGGTACCAGATACGCAGTATTTT

d_call: NA
j_call: TRBJ2-7
clone_size: few
v_call: TRBV27
cdr3_aa: CASSLSKGTPSYEQYF
cdr3_nt: TGTGCCAGCAGTTTATCGAAAGGGACACCTTCCTACGAGCAGTACTTC